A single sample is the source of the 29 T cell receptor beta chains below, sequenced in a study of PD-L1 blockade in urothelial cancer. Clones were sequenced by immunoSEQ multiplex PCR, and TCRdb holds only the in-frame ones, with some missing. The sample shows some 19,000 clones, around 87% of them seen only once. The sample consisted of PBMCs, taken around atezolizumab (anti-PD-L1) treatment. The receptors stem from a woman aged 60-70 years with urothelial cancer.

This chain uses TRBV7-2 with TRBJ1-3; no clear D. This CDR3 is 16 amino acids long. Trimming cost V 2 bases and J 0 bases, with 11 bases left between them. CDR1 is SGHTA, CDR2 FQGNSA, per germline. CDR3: CASSLSALSSGNTIYF. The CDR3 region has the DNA TGTGCCAGCAGCTTAAGTGCGCTGAGCTCTGGAAACACCATATATTTT.

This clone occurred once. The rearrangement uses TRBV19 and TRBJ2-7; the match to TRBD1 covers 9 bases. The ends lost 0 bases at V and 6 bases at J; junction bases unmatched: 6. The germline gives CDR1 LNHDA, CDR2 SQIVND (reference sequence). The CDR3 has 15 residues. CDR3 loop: CASSIDLWTGAEQYF. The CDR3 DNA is TGTGCCAGTAGTATAGATCTTTGGACAGGGGCCGAGCAGTACTTC.

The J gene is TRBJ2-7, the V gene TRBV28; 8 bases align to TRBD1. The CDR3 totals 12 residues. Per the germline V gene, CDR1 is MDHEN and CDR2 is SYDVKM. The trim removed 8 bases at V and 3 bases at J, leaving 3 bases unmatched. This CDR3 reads CASAGTGYEQYF. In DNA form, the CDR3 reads TGTGCCAGCGCCGGGACAGGCTACGAGCAGTACTTC.

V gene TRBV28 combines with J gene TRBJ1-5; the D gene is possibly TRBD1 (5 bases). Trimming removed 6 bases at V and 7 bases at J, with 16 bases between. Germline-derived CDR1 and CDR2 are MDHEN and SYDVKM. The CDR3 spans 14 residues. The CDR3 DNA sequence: TGTGCCAGCAGCCCGGACACCCTCAGGCAGCCCCAGCATTTT. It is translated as CASSPDTLRQPQHF.

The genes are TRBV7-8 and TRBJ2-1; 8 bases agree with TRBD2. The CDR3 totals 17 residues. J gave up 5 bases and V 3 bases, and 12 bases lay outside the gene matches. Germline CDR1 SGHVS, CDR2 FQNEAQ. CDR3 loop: CASSLWLREGPNNEQFF. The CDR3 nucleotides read TGTGCCAGCAGCTTGTGGTTACGGGAGGGCCCCAACAATGAGCAGTTCTTC.

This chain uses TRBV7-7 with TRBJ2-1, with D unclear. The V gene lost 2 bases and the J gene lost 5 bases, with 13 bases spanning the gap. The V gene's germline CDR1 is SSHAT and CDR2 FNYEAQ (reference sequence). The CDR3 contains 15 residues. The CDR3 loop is CASSLIPGTNNEQFF. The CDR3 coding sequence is TGTGCCAGCAGCTTAATTCCAGGAACAAACAATGAGCAGTTCTTC. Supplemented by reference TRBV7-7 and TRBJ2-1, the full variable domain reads GAGVSQSPRYKVTKRGQDVTLRCDPISSHATLYWYQQALGQGPEFLTYFNYEAQPDKSGLPSDRFSAERPEGSISTLTIQRTEQRDSAMYRCASSLIPGTNNEQFFGPGTRLTVL.

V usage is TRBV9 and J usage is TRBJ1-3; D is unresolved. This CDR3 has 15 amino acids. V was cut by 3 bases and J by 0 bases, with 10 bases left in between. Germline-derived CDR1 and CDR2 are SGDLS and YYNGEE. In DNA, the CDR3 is TGTGCCAGCAGCGAACACGACTACTCTGGAAACACCATATATTTT. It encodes CASSEHDYSGNTIYF.

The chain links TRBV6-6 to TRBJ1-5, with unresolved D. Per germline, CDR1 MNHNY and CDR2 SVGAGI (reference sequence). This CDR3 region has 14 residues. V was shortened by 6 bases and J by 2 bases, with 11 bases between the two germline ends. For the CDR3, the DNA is TGTGCCAGCAGCCCCCTAGGCGGCAATCAGCCCCAGCATTTT. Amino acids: CASSPLGGNQPQHF.

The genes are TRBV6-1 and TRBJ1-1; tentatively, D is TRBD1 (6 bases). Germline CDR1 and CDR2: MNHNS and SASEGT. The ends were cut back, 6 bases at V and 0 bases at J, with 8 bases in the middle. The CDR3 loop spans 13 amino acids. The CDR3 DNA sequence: TGTGCCAGCAGCGACAGGATGAACACTGAAGCTTTCTTT. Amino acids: CASSDRMNTEAFF.

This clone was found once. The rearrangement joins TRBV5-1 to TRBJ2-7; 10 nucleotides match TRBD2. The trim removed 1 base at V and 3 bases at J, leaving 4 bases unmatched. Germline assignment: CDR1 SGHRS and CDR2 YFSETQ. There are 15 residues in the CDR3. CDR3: CASSLTLAGDYEQYF. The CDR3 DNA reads TGCGCCAGCAGCTTGACCCTAGCGGGAGACTACGAGCAGTACTTC.

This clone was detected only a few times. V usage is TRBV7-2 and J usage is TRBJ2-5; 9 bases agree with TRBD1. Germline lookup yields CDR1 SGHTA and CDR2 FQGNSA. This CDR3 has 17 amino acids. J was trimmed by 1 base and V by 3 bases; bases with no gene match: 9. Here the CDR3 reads CASSFGDRGTPQETQYF. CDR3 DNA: TGTGCCAGCAGCTTCGGAGACAGGGGGACCCCCCAAGAGACCCAGTACTTC.

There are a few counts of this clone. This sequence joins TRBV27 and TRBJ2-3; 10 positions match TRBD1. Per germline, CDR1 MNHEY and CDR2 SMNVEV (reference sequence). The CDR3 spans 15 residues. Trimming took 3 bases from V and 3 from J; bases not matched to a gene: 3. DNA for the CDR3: TGTGCCAGCAGTTTCCAGGACAGGGGGACAGATACGCAGTATTTT. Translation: CASSFQDRGTDTQYF.

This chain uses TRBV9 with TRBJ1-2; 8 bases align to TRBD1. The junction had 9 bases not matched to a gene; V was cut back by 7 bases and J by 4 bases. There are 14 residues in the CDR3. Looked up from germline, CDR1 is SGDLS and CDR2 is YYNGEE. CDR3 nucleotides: TGTGCCAGCGCTCCGACAGGGGCGGTCTATGGCTACACCTTC. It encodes CASAPTGAVYGYTF.

The CDR3 nucleotides are TGTGCCAGTAGTATACTCCCCGGGACAGGATCCTACGAGCAGTACTTC. It codes for CASSILPGTGSYEQYF. This chain joins TRBV19 and TRBJ2-7; TRBD1 aligns across 8 bases. The CDR3 contains 16 residues. Looked up from germline, CDR1 is LNHDA and CDR2 is SQIVND (reference sequence). Germline trimming cut 2 bases from V and 1 base from J; bases unmatched to any gene: 7.

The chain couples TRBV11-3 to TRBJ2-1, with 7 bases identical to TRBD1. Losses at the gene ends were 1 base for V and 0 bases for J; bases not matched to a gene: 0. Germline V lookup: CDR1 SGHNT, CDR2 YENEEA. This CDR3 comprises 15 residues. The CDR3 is CASSLGQGSYNEQFF. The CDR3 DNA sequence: TGTGCCAGCAGCTTAGGACAGGGCTCCTACAATGAGCAGTTCTTC.

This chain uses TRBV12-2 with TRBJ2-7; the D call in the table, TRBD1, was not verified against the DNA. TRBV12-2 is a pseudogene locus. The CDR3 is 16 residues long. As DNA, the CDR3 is TGTGCAAGTCGCTTAGCGCCGACAGGGCCCTACTACGAGCAGTACTTC. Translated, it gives CASRLAPTGPYYEQYF.

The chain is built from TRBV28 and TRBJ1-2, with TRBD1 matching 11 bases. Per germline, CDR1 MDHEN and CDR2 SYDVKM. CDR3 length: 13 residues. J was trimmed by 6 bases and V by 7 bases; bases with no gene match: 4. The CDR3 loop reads CASTDRGRDGYTF. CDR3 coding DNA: TGTGCCAGCACGGACAGGGGGCGGGATGGCTACACCTTC.

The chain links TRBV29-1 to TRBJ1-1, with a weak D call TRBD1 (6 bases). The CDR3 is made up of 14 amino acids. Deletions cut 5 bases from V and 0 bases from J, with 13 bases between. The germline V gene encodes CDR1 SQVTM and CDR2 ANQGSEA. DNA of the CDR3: TGCAGCGTTAGGGGGTTAGGGGTGAACACTGAAGCTTTCTTT. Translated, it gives CSVRGLGVNTEAFF.

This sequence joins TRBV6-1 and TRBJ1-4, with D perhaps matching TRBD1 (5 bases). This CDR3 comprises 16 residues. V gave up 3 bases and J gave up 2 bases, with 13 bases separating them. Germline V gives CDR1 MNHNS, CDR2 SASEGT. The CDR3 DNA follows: TGTGCCAGCAGTGAGAGACAAGGGGCGACTAATGAAAAACTGTTTTTT. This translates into CASSERQGATNEKLFF.

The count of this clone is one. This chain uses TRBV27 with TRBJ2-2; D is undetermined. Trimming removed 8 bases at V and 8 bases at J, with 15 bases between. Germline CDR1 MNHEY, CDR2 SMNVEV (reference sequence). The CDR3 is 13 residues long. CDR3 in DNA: TGTGCCAGCGCAAGTCCCCTCGGGGGGGAGCTGTTTTTT. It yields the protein CASASPLGGELFF.

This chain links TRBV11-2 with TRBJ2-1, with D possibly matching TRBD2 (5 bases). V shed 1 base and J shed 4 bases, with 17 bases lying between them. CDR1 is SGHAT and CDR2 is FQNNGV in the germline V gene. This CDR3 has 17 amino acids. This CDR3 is CASSLGYRGWPYNEQFF. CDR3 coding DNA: TGTGCCAGCAGCTTAGGGTACCGGGGATGGCCTTACAATGAGCAGTTCTTC.

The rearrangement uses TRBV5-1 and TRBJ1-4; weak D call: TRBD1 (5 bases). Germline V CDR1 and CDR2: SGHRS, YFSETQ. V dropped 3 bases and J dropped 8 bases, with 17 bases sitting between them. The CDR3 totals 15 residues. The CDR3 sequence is CASSSFTGPREKLFF. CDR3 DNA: TGCGCCAGCAGCTCCTTCACAGGACCCCGGGAAAAACTGTTTTTT.

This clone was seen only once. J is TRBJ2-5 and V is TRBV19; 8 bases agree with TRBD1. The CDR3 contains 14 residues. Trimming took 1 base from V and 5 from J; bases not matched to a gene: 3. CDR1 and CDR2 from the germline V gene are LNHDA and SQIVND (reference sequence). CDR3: CASSIGQGFETQYF. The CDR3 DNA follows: TGTGCCAGTAGTATAGGACAGGGGTTTGAGACCCAGTACTTC.

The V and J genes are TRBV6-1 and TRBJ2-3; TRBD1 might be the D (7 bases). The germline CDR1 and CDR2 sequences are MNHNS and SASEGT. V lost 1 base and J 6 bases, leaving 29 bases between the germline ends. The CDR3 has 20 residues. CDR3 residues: CASSEEGSGRRGRPWDTQYF. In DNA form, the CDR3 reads TGTGCCAGCAGTGAAGAAGGTAGCGGTCGCAGGGGGAGGCCTTGGGATACGCAGTATTTT.

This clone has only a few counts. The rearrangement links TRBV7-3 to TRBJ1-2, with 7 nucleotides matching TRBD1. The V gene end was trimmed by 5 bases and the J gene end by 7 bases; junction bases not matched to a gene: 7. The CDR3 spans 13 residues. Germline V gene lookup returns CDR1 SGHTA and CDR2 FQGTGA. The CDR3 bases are TGTGCCAGCAGCGCCCGGGACAGCGCTGGCTACACCTTC. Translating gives CASSARDSAGYTF.

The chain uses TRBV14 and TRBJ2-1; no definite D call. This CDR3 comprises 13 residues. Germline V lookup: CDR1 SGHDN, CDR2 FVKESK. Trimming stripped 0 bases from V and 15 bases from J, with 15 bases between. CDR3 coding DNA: TGTGCCAGCAGCCAAGATACCGGGTTTCGGATGTTCTTC. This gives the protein CASSQDTGFRMFF.

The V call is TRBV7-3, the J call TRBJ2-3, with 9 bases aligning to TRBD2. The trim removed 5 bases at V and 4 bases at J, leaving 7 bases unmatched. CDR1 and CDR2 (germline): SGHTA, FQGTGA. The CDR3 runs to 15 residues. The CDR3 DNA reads TGTGCCAGCAGCCGTAGCGGGAGTGGTTCAGATACGCAGTATTTT. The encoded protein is CASSRSGSGSDTQYF.

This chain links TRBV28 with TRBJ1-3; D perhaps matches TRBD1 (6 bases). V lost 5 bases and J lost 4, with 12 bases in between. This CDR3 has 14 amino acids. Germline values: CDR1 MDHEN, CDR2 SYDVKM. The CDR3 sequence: CASSPGQPGNTIYF. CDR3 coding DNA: TGTGCCAGCAGTCCAGGACAGCCCGGAAACACCATATATTTT.

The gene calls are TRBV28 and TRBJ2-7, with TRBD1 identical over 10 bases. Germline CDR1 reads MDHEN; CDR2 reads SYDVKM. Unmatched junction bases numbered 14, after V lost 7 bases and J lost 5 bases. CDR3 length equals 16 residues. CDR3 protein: CASTRLKTGGLHEQYF. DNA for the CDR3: TGTGCCAGCACCCGACTAAAGACAGGGGGCTTGCACGAGCAGTACTTC.